The next 15 T cell receptor beta chains were all read from a single sample in a study of control samples from healthy donors and cancer patients. The protocol was immunoSEQ multiplex PCR, while the TCRdb copy is restricted to in-frame clones and leaves out a portion. The sample lists 150,000 to 200,000 clones, about 90% occurring once. Sequenced sample: blood. Receptor source: a woman between 45 and 60 years old in good health.

The gene calls are TRBV3-1 (or the pseudogene TRBV3-2) and TRBJ1-1, with D hard to call. This CDR3 is 13 amino acids long. The germline V gene has CDR1 LGHDT and CDR2 YNNKEL (reference sequence). V lost 2 bases to trimming and J lost 5 bases, with 9 bases between them. The CDR3 nucleotides read TGTGCCAGCAGCCAATTTGAGGAGACTGAAGCTTTCTTT. Residues: CASSQFEETEAFF.

The chain uses TRBV7-9 and TRBJ2-7; unclear D gene. The CDR3 is made up of 12 amino acids. The ends were cut back, 2 bases at V and 6 bases at J, with 8 bases in the middle. Germline V gene sequence: CDR1 SEHNR, CDR2 FQNEAQ (reference sequence). In DNA, the CDR3 is TGTGCCAGCAGCTTATTCCCCTCCGAGCAGTACTTC. Its protein is CASSLFPSEQYF.

The V and J genes are TRBV30 and TRBJ2-7; D unresolved. The CDR3 sequence is 12 residues long. Trimming removed 0 bases at V and 10 bases at J, with 13 bases between. Germline V CDR1 and CDR2: GTSNPN, SVGIG (reference sequence). CDR3 coding DNA: TGTGCCTGGAGTGTTAACAGTGAAAAACAGTACTTC. The encoded protein is CAWSVNSEKQYF.

The CDR3 DNA reads TGTGCCAGCAGTTACTCCCGATACGGGACTAGCGGAGACGAGCAGTACTTC. Protein: CASSYSRYGTSGDEQYF. J is TRBJ2-7 and V is TRBV6-2 or TRBV6-3, with 11 nucleotides matching TRBD2. CDR1 is MNHEY and CDR2 is SVGEGT in the germline V gene. There are 17 residues in the CDR3. With V trimmed by 0 bases and J by 5 bases, 9 bases remained unmatched.

The gene calls are TRBV7-2 and TRBJ2-4, with a possible D match to TRBD1 (5 bases). The CDR3 has 17 amino acids. Per the germline V gene, CDR1 is SGHTA and CDR2 is FQGNSA. V gave up 8 bases and J gave up 0 bases, with 20 bases separating them. The DNA for the CDR3 is TGTGCCAGCGCCCTAACTACAGGTCCCAAAGCCAAAAACATTCAGTACTTC. It yields the protein CASALTTGPKAKNIQYF.

The rearrangement joins TRBV29-1 to TRBJ2-3, with 9 bases identical to TRBD1. This CDR3 spans 14 amino acids. The germline V gene has CDR1 SQVTM and CDR2 ANQGSEA. Losses at the gene ends were 8 bases for V and 3 bases for J; bases not matched to a gene: 9. The CDR3 loop is CSITTGGWTDTQYF. The CDR3 nucleotides are TGCAGCATAACAACAGGGGGCTGGACAGATACGCAGTATTTT.

This clone was picked up a small number of times. This CDR3 is CASSISTTYEQYF. In DNA form, the CDR3 reads TGTGCCAGTAGTATCTCCACGACCTACGAGCAGTACTTC. The rearrangement joins TRBV19 to TRBJ2-7; no firm D call. The V and J ends lost 3 bases and 2 bases respectively, with 8 bases between them. Germline CDR1 reads LNHDA; CDR2 reads SQIVND (reference sequence). The CDR3 spans 13 residues.

The genes are TRBV5-1 and TRBJ2-7; 7 nucleotides agree with TRBD1. With V trimmed by 2 bases and J by 3 bases, 8 bases remained unmatched. The CDR3 covers 15 residues. Germline V gene sequence: CDR1 SGHRS, CDR2 YFSETQ. The CDR3: CASSFQPGTDYEQYF. The CDR3 coding sequence is TGCGCCAGCAGCTTCCAACCCGGGACAGACTACGAGCAGTACTTC.

The gene calls are TRBV10-3 and TRBJ2-7, with 8 bases aligning to TRBD1. Germline loops: CDR1 ENHRY, CDR2 SYGVKD. V shed 6 bases and J 4 bases; nucleotides not matched to a gene: 14. CDR3 size: 16 residues. The CDR3 sequence is CAISPLRQGMIYEQYF. CDR3 DNA: TGTGCCATCAGCCCCCTACGACAGGGGATGATTTACGAGCAGTACTTC.

The genes are TRBV7-2 and TRBJ2-1, with 9 bases matching TRBD2. The CDR3 length is 14 residues. CDR1 is SGHTA, CDR2 FQGNSA, per germline. With 5 bases clipped from V and 6 bases from J, the junction kept 5 bases outside the gene matches. The CDR3 loop is CASSRSRGGNEQFF. The CDR3 DNA sequence: TGTGCCAGCAGCCGCTCGCGGGGGGGCAATGAGCAGTTCTTC. Complete variable domain (other parts from reference TRBV7-2 and TRBJ2-1): GAGVSQSPSNKVTEKGKDVELRCDPISGHTALYWYRQSLGQGLEFLIYFQGNSAPDKSGLPSDRFSAERTGGSVSTLTIQRTQQEDSAVYLCASSRSRGGNEQFFGPGTRLTVL.

The chain carries TRBV28 and TRBJ2-2, with D maybe TRBD2 (6 bases). V dropped 1 base and J dropped 7 bases, with 7 bases sitting between them. Germline V gene lookup returns CDR1 MDHEN and CDR2 SYDVKM. The CDR3 spans 13 residues. The CDR3 bases are TGTGCCAGCAGTTTATACGGGGGCGGGGAGCTGTTTTTT. As protein: CASSLYGGGELFF.

The chain is built from TRBV28 and TRBJ1-5; D is uncertain. V gave up 5 bases and J gave up 4 bases, with 12 bases separating them. The CDR3 extends over 14 amino acids. Germline CDR1 and CDR2: MDHEN and SYDVKM. Here the CDR3 DNA reads TGTGCCAGCAGTCCCGGAGGTTCTAATCAGCCCCAGCATTTT. Residues: CASSPGGSNQPQHF.

V and J are TRBV3-1 (or the pseudogene TRBV3-2) and TRBJ1-2; D unclear. Trimming took 9 bases from V and 5 from J, leaving 16 bases between them. CDR1 is LGHDT, CDR2 YNNKEL, per germline (reference sequence). The length of the CDR3 is 13 residues. CDR3 DNA sequence: TGTGCCAGTGGGGAGGAGGTGGGGTATGGCTACACCTTC. Its protein is CASGEEVGYGYTF.

This chain links TRBV18 with TRBJ2-7; 9 bases match TRBD1. In germline, CDR1 is KGHSH, CDR2 LQKENI. The V and J ends lost 3 bases and 7 bases, in that order; junction bases with no gene match: 10. The CDR3 consists of 15 residues. In DNA, the CDR3 is TGTGCCAGCTCACCTATACAGGGGGCTTCGCGTGAGCAGTACTTC. Its protein product is CASSPIQGASREQYF.

The chain has TRBV29-1 and TRBJ1-1, with TRBD1 as a possible D gene (6 bases). The CDR3 is 13 amino acids. Germline CDR1 is SQVTM and CDR2 is ANQGSEA. Trimming removed 8 bases at V and 2 bases at J, with 15 bases between. As DNA, the CDR3 is TGCAGCACAACGGGACACCTTAACACTGAAGCTTTCTTT. Its protein is CSTTGHLNTEAFF.